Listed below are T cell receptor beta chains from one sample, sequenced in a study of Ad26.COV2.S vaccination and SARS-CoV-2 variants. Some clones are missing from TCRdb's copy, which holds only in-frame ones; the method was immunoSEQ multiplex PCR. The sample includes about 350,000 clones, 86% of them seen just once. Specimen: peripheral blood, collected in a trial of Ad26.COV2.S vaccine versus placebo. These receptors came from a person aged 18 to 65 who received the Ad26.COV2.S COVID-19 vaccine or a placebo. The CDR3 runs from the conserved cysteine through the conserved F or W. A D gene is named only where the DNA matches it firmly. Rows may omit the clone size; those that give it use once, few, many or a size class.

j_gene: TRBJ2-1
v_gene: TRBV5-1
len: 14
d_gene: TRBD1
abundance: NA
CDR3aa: CASTETGGFDEQFF
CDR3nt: TGCGCCAGCACCGAGACAGGGGGCTTCGATGAGCAGTTCTTC

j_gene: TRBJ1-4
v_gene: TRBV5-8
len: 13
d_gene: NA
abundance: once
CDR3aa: CASSFLGAEKLFF
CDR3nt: TGTGCCAGCAGCTTTTTAGGGGCTGAAAAACTGTTTTTT

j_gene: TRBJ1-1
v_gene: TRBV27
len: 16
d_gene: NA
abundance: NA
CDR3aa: CASSPLGGPPNTEAFF
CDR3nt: TGTGCCAGCAGCCCCCTGGGGGGGCCGCCGAACACTGAAGCTTTCTTT

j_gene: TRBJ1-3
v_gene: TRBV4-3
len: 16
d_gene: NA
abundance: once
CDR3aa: CASSQDLRGSGNTIYF
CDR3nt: TGCGCCAGCAGCCAAGATCTTAGAGGGTCTGGAAACACTATATATTTT

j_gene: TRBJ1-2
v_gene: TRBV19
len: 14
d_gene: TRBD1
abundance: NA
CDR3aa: CASITGGAQTGYTF
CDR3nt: TGTGCCAGTATTACAGGGGGCGCACAGACTGGCTACACCTTC

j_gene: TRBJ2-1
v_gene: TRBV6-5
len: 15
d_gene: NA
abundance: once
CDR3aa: CASTRGAGAYNEQFF
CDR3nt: TGTGCCAGCACGAGGGGGGCGGGAGCCTACAATGAGCAGTTCTTC

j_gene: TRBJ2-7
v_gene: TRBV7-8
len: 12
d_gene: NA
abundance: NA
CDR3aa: CASSPGLVEQYF
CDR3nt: TGTGCCAGCAGCCCTGGGCTGGTGGAGCAGTACTTC

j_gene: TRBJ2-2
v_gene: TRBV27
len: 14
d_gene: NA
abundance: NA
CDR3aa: CASSLQDSRGELFF
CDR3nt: TGTGCCAGCAGTTTACAGGACAGCCGCGGGGAGCTGTTTTTT

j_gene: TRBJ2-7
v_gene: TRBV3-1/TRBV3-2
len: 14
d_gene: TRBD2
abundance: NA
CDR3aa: CASSLSGRNYEQYF
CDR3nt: TGTGCCAGCAGCCTTAGCGGGAGGAACTACGAGCAGTACTTC

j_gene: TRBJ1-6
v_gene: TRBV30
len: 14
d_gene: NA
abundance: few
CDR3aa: CAWSSVTDNSPLHF
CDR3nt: TGTGCCTGGTCCTCCGTGACCGATAATTCACCCCTCCACTTT

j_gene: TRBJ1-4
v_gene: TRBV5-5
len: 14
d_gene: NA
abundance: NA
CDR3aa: CASSLEQTNEKLFF
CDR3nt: TGTGCCAGCAGCTTAGAACAGACTAATGAAAAACTGTTTTTT

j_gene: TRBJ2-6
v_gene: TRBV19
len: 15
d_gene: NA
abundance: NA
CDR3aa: CASKVGSSGANVLTF
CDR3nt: TGTGCCAGTAAGGTCGGGAGCTCTGGGGCCAACGTCCTGACTTTC

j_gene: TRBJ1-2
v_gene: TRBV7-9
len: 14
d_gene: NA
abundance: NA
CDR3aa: CASSLTSGEGGYTF
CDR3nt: TGTGCCAGCAGCTTAACTTCGGGGGAGGGTGGCTACACCTTC

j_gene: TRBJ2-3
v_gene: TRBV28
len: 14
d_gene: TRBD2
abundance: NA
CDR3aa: CASSRAGSTDTQYF
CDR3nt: TGTGCCAGCAGCCGAGCGGGAAGCACAGATACGCAGTATTTT

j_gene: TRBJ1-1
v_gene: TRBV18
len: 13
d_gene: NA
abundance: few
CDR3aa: CASCLDMNTEAFF
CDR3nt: TGTGCCAGCTGCCTGGATATGAACACTGAAGCTTTCTTT

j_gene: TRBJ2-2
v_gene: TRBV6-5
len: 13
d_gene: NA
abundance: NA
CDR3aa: CASGGADAGELFF
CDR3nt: TGTGCCAGCGGGGGGGCGGACGCCGGGGAGCTGTTTTTT

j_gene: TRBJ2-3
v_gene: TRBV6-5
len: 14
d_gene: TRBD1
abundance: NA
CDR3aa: CASRNRGRADTQYF
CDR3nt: TGTGCCAGCAGAAACAGGGGTAGGGCAGATACGCAGTATTTT

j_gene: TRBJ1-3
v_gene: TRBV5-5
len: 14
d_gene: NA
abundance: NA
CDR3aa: CASSWSYVGNTIYF
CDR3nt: TGTGCCAGCAGCTGGTCGTACGTGGGAAACACCATATATTTT

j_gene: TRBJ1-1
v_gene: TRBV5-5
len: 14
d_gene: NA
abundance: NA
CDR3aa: CASSLVRRGVEAFF
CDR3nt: TGTGCCAGCAGCTTGGTTCGCAGGGGTGTTGAAGCTTTCTTT